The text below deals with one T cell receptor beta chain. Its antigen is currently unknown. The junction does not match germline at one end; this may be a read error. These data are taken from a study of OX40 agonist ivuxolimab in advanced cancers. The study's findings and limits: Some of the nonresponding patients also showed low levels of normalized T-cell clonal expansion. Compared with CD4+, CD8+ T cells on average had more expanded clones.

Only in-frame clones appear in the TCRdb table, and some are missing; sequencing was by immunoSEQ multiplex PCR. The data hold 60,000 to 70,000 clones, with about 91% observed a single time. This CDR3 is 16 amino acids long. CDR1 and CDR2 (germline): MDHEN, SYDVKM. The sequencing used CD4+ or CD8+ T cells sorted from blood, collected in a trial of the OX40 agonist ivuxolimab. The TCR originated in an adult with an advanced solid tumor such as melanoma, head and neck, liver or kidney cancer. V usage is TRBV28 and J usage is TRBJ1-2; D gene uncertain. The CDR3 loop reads CVSSNSMTEANYGYTF. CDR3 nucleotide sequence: TGTGTCAGCAGCAATTCTATGACGGAAGCTAACTATGGCTACACCTTC.